This TCR beta chain came from a study of prognosis after radiotherapy for stage I lung cancer. Study context: Individuals diagnosed with stage I non-small cell lung cancer underwent enrollment between 2018 and January 2019.

Many counts were recorded for this clonotype. A draw of approximately 6 milliliters of peripheral blood took place at each of two time points. V was pared by 3 bases and J by 7 bases, with 22 bases between. The CDR3 loop spans 17 amino acids. Germline V gives CDR1 SGHAT, CDR2 FQDESV (reference sequence). Two-round multiplex PCR amplified TCR beta CDR3 from genomic DNA. Each TRBV and TRBJ gene had its own primer in the first PCR round. MiXCR, run by TCRdb on the multiplex PCR reads, gives a single entry per CDR3 protein. The profile shows about 35,000 distinct CDR3 sequences, less than 45% of them singletons.

The TCR originated in a donor older than 45 with non-small cell lung cancer. V gene TRBV11-1 combines with J gene TRBJ1-5; tentatively, D is TRBD1 (5 bases). Sequencing used PBMCs, obtained before or after stereotactic body radiation therapy (not recorded which). CDR3 region: CASSFGTGKGPGQPQHF. CDR3 bases: TGTGCCAGCAGCTTCGGCACGGGGAAGGGACCGGGCCAGCCCCAGCATTTT.